This T cell receptor (beta chain) was identified during a study of shared clonotypes between healthy human individuals. V dropped 1 base and J dropped 13 bases, with 14 bases sitting between them. The CDR3 is made up of 12 amino acids. CDR1 and CDR2 (germline): SGHTS, YDEGEE. The repertoire was sequenced with immunoSEQ multiplex PCR; TCRdb's copy has only in-frame clones and lacks some. The table has roughly 1,500,000 clones, approximately 98.5% seen once; the top ten hold under 0.45%. Sequencing was performed on naive CD4+ T cells sorted from blood. Subset described: CD45RA+ positively selected. The V call is TRBV5-8, the J call TRBJ1-1; maybe TRBD1 (5 bases). This TCR was sampled from a man aged 25-45 years in good health. The CDR3 nucleotides are TGTGCCAGCAGCTTGCTTCCGCAGGGCGGTTTCTTT. Its protein product is CASSLLPQGGFF.